In this sample, the clone carrying this TCR beta chain turned up once. Its antigen is unknown. The germline V gene encodes CDR1 MGHDK and CDR2 SYGVNS. This CDR3 contains 14 residues. The junction had 5 bases not matched to a gene; V was cut back by 2 bases and J by 5 bases. Amplified TCR beta CDR3 regions came from RNA transcripts. The TCR CDR3 first-round RT-PCR relied on the HTBI primer set. TCRdb itself ran the multiplex PCR reads through MiXCR, one entry per CDR3 protein. The sample has 550,000 to 800,000 distinct CDR3 sequences, around 15% seen once. These data come from a study of T cells in Graves' hyperthyroidism and ophthalmopathy. Overall study context: The authors collected peripheral blood at initial diagnosis, before any treatment. Study-wide points: Among clonotypes expanded in thyroid above 0.001, most were also found in blood.

The study left out patients who had uncontrolled infection, other autoimmune disease, pregnancy or lactation. The specimen sequenced was blood. The TCR originated in a man aged 45-60 years with Graves' hyperthyroidism. The V call is TRBV25-1, the J call TRBJ1-2; the match to TRBD1 covers 7 bases. The CDR3 sequence: CASSEGTAYYGYTF. In DNA, the CDR3 is TGTGCCAGCAGTGAAGGGACAGCCTATTATGGCTACACCTTC.